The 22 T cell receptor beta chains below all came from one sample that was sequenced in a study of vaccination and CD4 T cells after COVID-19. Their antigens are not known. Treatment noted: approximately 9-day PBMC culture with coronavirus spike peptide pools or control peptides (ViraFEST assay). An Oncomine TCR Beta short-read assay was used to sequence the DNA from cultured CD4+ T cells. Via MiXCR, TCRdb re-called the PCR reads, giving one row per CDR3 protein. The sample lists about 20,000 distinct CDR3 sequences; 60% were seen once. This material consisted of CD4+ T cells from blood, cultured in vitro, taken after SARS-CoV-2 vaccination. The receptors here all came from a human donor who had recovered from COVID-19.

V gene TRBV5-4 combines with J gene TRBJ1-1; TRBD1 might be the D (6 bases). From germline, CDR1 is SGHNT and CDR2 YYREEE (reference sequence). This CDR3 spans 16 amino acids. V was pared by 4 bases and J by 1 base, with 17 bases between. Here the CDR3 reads CASSLGGGNWNTEAFF. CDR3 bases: TGTGCCAGCAGCCTCGGGGGGGGCAATTGGAACACTGAAGCTTTCTTT.

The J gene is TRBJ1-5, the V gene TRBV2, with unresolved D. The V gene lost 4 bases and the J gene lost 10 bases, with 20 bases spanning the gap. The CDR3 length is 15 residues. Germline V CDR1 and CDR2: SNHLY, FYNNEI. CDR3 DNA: TGTGCCAGCAGTGGAGGAATTAATCCTGGCCCCCCCCAGCATTTT. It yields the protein CASSGGINPGPPQHF.

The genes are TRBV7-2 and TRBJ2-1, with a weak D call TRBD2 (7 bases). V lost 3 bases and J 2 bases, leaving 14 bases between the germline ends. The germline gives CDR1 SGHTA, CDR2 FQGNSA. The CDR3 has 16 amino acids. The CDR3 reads CASSLVAGATYNEQFF. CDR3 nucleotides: TGTGCCAGCAGCTTGGTCGCGGGGGCCACCTACAATGAGCAGTTCTTC.

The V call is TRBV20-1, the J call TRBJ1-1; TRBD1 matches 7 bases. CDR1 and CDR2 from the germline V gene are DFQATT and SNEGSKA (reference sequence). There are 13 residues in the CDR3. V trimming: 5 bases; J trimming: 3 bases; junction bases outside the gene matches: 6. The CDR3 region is CSALDRADTEAFF. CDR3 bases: TGCAGTGCTTTAGACAGGGCCGACACTGAAGCTTTCTTT.

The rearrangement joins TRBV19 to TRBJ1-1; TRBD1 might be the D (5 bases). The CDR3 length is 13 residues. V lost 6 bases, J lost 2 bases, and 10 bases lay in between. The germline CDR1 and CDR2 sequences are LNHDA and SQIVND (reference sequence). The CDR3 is CASRQRGNTEAFF. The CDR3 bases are TGTGCCAGTAGACAGAGGGGTAACACTGAAGCTTTCTTT.

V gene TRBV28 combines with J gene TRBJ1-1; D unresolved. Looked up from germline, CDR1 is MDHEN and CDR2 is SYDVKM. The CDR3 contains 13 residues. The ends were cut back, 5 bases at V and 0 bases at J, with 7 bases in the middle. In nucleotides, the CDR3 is TGTGCCAGCAGTCTCCTGATGAACACTGAAGCTTTCTTT. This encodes CASSLLMNTEAFF.

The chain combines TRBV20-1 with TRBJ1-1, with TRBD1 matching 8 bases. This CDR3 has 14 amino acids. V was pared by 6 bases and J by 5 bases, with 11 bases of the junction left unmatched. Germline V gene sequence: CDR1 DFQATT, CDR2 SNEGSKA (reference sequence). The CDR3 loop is CSAGQGAGGTEAFF. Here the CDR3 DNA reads TGCAGTGCGGGGCAGGGGGCGGGAGGTACTGAAGCTTTCTTT.

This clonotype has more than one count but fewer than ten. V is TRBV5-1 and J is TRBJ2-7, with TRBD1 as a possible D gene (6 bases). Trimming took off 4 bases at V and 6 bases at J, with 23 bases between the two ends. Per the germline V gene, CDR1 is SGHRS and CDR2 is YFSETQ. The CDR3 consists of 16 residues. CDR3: CASSTEQQGVSLEQYF. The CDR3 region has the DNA TGCGCCAGCAGCACTGAACAACAGGGCGTTTCTCTCGAGCAGTACTTC.

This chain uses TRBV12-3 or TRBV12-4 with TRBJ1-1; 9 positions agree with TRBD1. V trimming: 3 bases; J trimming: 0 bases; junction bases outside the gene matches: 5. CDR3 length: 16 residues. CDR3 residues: CASSFGTGNMNTEAFF. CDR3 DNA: TGTGCCAGCAGTTTTGGGACAGGGAACATGAACACTGAAGCTTTCTTT.

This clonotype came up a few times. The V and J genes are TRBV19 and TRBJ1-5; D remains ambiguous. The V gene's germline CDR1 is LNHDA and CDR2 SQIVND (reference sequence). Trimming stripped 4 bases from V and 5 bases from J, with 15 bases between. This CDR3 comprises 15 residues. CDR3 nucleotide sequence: TGTGCCAGTAGTAGCCTTGGGTTCCTTTATCAGCCCCAGCATTTT. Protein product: CASSSLGFLYQPQHF.

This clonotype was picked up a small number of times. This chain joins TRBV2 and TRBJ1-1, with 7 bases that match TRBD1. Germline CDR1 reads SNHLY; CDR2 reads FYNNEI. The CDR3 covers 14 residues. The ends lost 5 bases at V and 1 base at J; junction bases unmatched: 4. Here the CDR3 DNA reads TGTGCCAGCAGTAGGGGACAGCCGAACACTGAAGCTTTCTTT. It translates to CASSRGQPNTEAFF.

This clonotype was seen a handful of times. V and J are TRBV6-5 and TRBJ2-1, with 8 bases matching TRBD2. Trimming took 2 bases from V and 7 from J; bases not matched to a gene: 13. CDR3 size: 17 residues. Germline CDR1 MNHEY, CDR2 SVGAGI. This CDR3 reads CASSYTAPGLGANEQFF. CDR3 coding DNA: TGTGCCAGCAGTTACACCGCGCCGGGACTAGGAGCGAATGAGCAGTTCTTC.

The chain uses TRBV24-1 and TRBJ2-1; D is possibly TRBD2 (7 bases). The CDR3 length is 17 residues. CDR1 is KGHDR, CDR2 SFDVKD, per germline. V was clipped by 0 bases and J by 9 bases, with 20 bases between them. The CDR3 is CATSDLADPKGGGEQFF. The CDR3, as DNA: TGTGCCACCAGTGATTTGGCGGATCCCAAAGGGGGGGGTGAGCAGTTCTTC.

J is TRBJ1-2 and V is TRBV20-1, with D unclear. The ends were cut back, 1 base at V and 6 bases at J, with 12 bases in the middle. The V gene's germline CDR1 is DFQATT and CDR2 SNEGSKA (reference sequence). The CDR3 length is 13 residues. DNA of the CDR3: TGCAGTGCTAGAGTGCCAGGCACTGATGGCTACACCTTC. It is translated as CSARVPGTDGYTF.

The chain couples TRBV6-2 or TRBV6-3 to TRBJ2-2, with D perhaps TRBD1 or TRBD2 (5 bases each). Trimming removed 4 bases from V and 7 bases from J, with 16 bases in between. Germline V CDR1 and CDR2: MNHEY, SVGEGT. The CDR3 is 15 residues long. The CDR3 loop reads CASSLENRGDGELFF. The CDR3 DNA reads TGTGCCAGCAGTTTGGAAAACAGAGGGGACGGGGAGCTGTTTTTT.

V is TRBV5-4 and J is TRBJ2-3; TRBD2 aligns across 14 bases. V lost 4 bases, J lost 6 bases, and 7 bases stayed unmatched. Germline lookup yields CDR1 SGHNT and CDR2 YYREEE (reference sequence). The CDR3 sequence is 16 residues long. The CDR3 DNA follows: TGTGCCAGCAGCAAGGGACTAGCGGGAGATGTCGATACGCAGTATTTT. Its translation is CASSKGLAGDVDTQYF.

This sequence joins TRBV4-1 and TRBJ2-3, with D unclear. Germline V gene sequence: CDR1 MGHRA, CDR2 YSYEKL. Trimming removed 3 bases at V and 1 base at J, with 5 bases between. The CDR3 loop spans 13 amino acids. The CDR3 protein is CASSHPRTDTQYF. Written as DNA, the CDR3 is TGCGCCAGCAGCCACCCGCGCACAGATACGCAGTATTTT.

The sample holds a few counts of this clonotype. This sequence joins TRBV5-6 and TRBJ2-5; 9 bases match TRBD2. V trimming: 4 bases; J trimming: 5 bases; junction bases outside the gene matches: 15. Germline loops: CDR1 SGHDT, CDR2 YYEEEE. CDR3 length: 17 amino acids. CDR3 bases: TGTGCCAGCAGCACGGCGGCTAGCGGGACCCTCCGGGAGACCCAGTACTTC. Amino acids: CASSTAASGTLRETQYF.

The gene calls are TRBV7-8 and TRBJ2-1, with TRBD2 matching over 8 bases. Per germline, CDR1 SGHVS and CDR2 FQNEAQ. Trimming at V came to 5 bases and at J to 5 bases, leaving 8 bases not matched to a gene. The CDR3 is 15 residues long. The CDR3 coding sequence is TGTGCCAGCAGCCAGTCGGGGACTAGGAACAATGAGCAGTTCTTC. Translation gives CASSQSGTRNNEQFF. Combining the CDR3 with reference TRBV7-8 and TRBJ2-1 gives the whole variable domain GAGVSQSPRYKVAKRGQDVALRCDPISGHVSLFWYQQALGQGPEFLTYFQNEAQLDKSGLPSDRFFAERPEGSVSTLKIQRTQQEDSAVYLCASSQSGTRNNEQFFGPGTRLTVL.

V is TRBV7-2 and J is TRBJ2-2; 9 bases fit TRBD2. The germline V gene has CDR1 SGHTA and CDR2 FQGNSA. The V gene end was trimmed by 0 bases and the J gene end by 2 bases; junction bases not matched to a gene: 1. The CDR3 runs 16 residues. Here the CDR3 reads CASSLASGSNTGELFF. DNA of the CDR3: TGTGCCAGCAGCTTAGCTAGCGGGAGTAACACCGGGGAGCTGTTTTTT.

CDR3 DNA sequence: TGTGCCAGCAGCCTTAGCGTGACAGGGTTGCACTATGGCTACACCTTC. Translating it yields CASSLSVTGLHYGYTF. The rearrangement links TRBV11-3 to TRBJ1-2; TRBD1 matches 7 bases. CDR1 is SGHNT and CDR2 is YENEEA in the germline V gene. The trim removed 5 bases at V and 3 bases at J, leaving 12 bases unmatched. The CDR3 has 16 residues. Together with reference TRBV11-3 and TRBJ1-2, the CDR3 gives the full variable domain: EAGVVQSPRYKIIEKKQPVAFWCNPISGHNTLYWYLQNLGQGPELLIRYENEEAVDDSQLPKDRFSAERLKGVDSTLKIQPAELGDSAVYLCASSLSVTGLHYGYTFGSGTRLTVV.

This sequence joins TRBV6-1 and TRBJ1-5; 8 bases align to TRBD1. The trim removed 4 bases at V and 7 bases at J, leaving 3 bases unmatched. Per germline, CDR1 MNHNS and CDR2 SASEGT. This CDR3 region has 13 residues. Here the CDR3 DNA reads TGTGCCAGCAGTGGGACAGGGACCCAGCCCCAGCATTTT. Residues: CASSGTGTQPQHF.